These T cell receptor beta chains were read from a single sample in a study of cytomegalovirus exposure and HLA in healthy donors. The assay was immunoSEQ multiplex PCR, and TCRdb's table has in-frame clones only and misses some. The sample has under 150,000 clones; about 87% are singletons. The sequenced sample was PBMCs. These receptors originate from a man between 18 and 35 years old in good health and CMV-seropositive. CDR3s include the opening cysteine and the closing phenylalanine or tryptophan. The order of the fields is clone size, D gene, J gene, V gene, CDR3 protein. A D gene is named only where the DNA matches it firmly. Expanded clones get a size class; other rows say once, few or many, or leave the size out.

-,TRBD1,TRBJ1-1,TRBV7-2,CASSFGQGIRGAFF
-,TRBD1,TRBJ2-7,TRBV5-1,CASSSGTGSYEQYF
-,-,TRBJ2-7,TRBV11-2,CASSDPPDEQYF
-,TRBD2,TRBJ2-3,TRBV29-1,CSVEGTSGRTDTQYF
-,TRBD2,TRBJ2-7,TRBV2,CASNKLTSVSYEQYF
once,TRBD2,TRBJ2-2,TRBV5-1,CASRLAGVSTGELFF
-,TRBD1,TRBJ1-5,TRBV19,CASSAGQGARSNQPQHF
-,-,TRBJ1-3,TRBV18,CASSPNAAGLGNTIYF
once,TRBD2,TRBJ2-2,TRBV30,CACASGIGGGELFF
-,-,TRBJ1-1,TRBV6-1,CASSLGGGLDTEAFF
-,-,TRBJ1-2,TRBV2,CASSDFGARSYGYTF
-,TRBD1,TRBJ2-1,TRBV28,CASTPGTGGRNEQFF
few,TRBD1,TRBJ2-7,TRBV19,CASKLRQGGSYEQYF
-,-,TRBJ1-5,TRBV5-5,CASSLGRVNQPQHF
few,-,TRBJ1-6,TRBV5-8,CASSFRGDNSPLHF
-,-,TRBJ1-5,TRBV5-6,CASSLRTVSSNQPQHF
-,-,TRBJ2-1,TRBV27,CASWTAGQLVEQFF
-,TRBD2,TRBJ2-7,TRBV27,CASSLSRGVAGENYEQYF
-,TRBD2,TRBJ2-7,TRBV19,CASRPTSGSSYEQYF
-,-,TRBJ1-1,TRBV30,CAWTLQVYTEAFF
-,-,TRBJ2-2,TRBV2,CASSGEGSFGELFF
-,-,TRBJ2-1,TRBV27,CASSGLGTEHNEQFF
-,-,TRBJ1-3,TRBV6-5,CASSHSRGSGNTIYF
-,-,TRBJ1-3,TRBV19,CASSVYSPSGNTIYF
few,-,TRBJ1-5,TRBV27,CASSLGRGQPQHF
-,-,TRBJ2-1,TRBV29-1,CSVEPTSSNEQFF
-,TRBD2,TRBJ2-3,TRBV9,CASSPYLAGGADTQYF
once,TRBD2,TRBJ2-3,TRBV9,CASSVFSGRAEDTQYF
-,-,TRBJ2-1,TRBV6-1,CASDRSHWEQFF
-,TRBD1,TRBJ1-5,TRBV30,CACDRQGTNQPQHF
-,-,TRBJ1-2,TRBV5-8,CASSWSTRGGYTF
few,-,TRBJ2-5,TRBV19,CASSARTAGETQYF
-,TRBD2,TRBJ2-1,TRBV5-4,CARGEGLTVLNEQFF
-,TRBD2,TRBJ2-1,TRBV7-8,CASSFTSGRRGNEQFF
-,TRBD2,TRBJ2-3,TRBV4-1,CASSLTSGRWGTDTQYF
-,TRBD1,TRBJ2-4,TRBV27,CASSPGDRGIFAKNIQYF
-,-,TRBJ1-3,TRBV7-8,CASSPRVGNTIYF
-,-,TRBJ2-1,TRBV5-1,CASTGPGGNEQFF
once,-,TRBJ2-5,TRBV4-1,CASSQDHAGGVAQYF